The T cell receptor (beta chain) described here comes from a study of blood T cell repertoires in COVID-19. CDR1 and CDR2 from the germline V gene are SGHAT and FQNNGV. The CDR3 contains 15 residues. Unmatched junction bases numbered 3, after V lost 2 bases and J lost 4 bases. This table comes from immunoSEQ multiplex PCR, and its TCRdb copy is limited to in-frame clones, with some not included. The sample holds about 78,000 clones; 90% are singletons and the top ten take 1%. The gene calls are TRBV11-2 and TRBJ2-5; 11 nucleotides align to TRBD1. The TCR comes from a woman aged 45 to 65 in a cohort sampled during active COVID-19. Sequencing input: peripheral blood. The CDR3 DNA follows: TGTGCCAGCAGCTTAACCGGGACAGGGGGAGAGACCCAGTACTTC. Translating gives CASSLTGTGGETQYF. The full variable domain, completed using reference TRBV11-2 and TRBJ2-5, is EAGVAQSPRYKIIEKRQSVAFWCNPISGHATLYWYQQILGQGPKLLIQFQNNGVVDDSQLPKDRFSAERLKGVDSTLKIQPAKLEDSAVYLCASSLTGTGGETQYFGPGTRLLVL.